This T cell receptor beta chain stems from a study of beta chain features in type 1 diabetes. Expressed TCRB transcripts got sequenced, as all isolated RNA was reverse transcribed. The data were produced by immunoSEQ multiplex PCR, yet TCRdb's version contains in-frame clones alone and is incomplete. The sample consists of 100,000 to 150,000 clones, roughly a sixth of them appearing once. Details on this clone: Its antigen is unknown.

J gave up 4 bases and V 8 bases, and 9 bases lay outside the gene matches. Per germline, CDR1 GTSNPN and CDR2 SVGIG (reference sequence). CDR3 length: 14 amino acids. Study-wide points: Among all four CD4+ subsets, Type 1 diabetes patients had TCRB CDR3s that were moderately but significantly shorter.

The chain recombines TRBV30 with TRBJ1-2; 11 bases match TRBD1. The sequenced material came from central memory CD4+ T cells from blood. The clonotype comes from a man between 18 and 35 years old with type 1 diabetes. This chain's CDR3 is CAQGQGASFYGYTF. For the CDR3, the DNA is TGTGCCCAAGGACAGGGGGCCTCGTTCTATGGCTACACCTTC.